This T cell receptor (beta chain) derives from a study of PD-L1 blockade in urothelial cancer. Study observations and caveats: Sub-median blood TCR clonality before treatment predicted longer survival.

As to this clone: Its antigen is undetermined.

Profiled with immunoSEQ multiplex PCR; TCRdb holds only in-frame clones, not every one. The top ten hold 7.6% of the sample, which has fewer than 50,000 clones, 70% to 90% seen once. Germline CDR1 reads WNHNN; CDR2 reads SYGVQD (reference sequence). V dropped 1 base and J dropped 7 bases, with 10 bases sitting between them. The CDR3 is 13 residues long. The receptor was derived from a man aged 55 to 70 with urothelial cancer. The chain has TRBV10-1 and TRBJ1-1, with a tentative D call TRBD1 (5 bases). Sample: PBMCs, taken around atezolizumab (anti-PD-L1) treatment. The CDR3 loop reads CASSELGTGEAFF. The CDR3 DNA reads as TGCGCCAGCAGTGAGTTGGGAACAGGTGAAGCTTTCTTT.